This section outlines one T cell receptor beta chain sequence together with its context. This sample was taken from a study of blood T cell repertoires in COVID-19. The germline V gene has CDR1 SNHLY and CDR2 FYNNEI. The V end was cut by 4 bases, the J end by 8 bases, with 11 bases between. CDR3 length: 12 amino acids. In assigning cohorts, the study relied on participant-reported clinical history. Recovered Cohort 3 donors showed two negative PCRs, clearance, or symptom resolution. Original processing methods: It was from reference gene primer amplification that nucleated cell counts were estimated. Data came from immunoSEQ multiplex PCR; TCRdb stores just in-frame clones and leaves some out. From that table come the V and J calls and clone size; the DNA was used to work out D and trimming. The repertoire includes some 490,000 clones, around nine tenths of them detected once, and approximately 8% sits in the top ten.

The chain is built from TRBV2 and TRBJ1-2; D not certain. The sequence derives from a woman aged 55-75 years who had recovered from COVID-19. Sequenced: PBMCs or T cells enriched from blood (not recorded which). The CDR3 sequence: CASSGLFNGYTF. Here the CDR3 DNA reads TGTGCCAGCAGTGGTCTATTCAACGGCTACACCTTC.